This TCR beta chain was captured by sequencing in a study of patients and donors after allogeneic stem cell transplantation (dated by TCRdb to the early 2020s). In this sample, this clonotype turned up a few times. This clone's antigen is unknown. There are no base qualities to consult, and no much larger clone falls within one base. The library was made by RT-PCR. These reads were obtained on a NextSeq 550. TCRdb reworked the public reads: Q25 trimming with fastp, MiXCR clone assembly, productive beta chains retained. Entries that share a CDR3 protein sequence are merged under the most common genes and DNA. Recorded for this sample are about 110,000 distinct CDR3 sequences; around 35% of them occurred a single time. Jointly, the top ten make up around 30% of the sample. CDR3 length: 12 amino acids, cysteine to phenylalanine. Here the CDR3 DNA is all that survives: 36 bases in frame from base 1. The V end gives up 5 bases and the J end 11 bases, leaving 2 bases in the junction not matched to a gene.

The sequence links TRBV12-3 or TRBV12-4 to TRBJ2-1; the central 11 bases match TRBD2. The source material was blood, either unsorted or a sorted T cell fraction (not recorded which). This clonotype was sampled from a human donor who was either an allogeneic HSCT recipient or a stem cell or donor lymphocyte infusion donor (not recorded which). It is not recorded whose cells these are; they may come from a transplant donor. The DNA is as follows: TGTGCCAGCAGTCCTAGCGGGAGGAAGCAGTTCTTC. It specifies CASSPSGRKQFF.